This TCR beta chain was identified in a study of T cells in localized non-small cell lung cancer. The CDR3 runs 15 residues. V gave up 5 bases and J gave up 3 bases; unmatched junction bases: 8. Looked up from germline, CDR1 is LNHDA and CDR2 is SQIVND (reference sequence). Study outcomes and limitations: Sequence data derive from only one tumor region, so heterogeneity remains possible. Blood T cell density predicted longer survival; adjacent-lung clonality, shorter.

As to this clone: Antigen unknown.

The assay was immunoSEQ multiplex PCR, and TCRdb's table has in-frame clones only and misses some. This repertoire shows some 22,000 clones, less than 90% found once; its top ten account for approximately 30%. The clonotype comes from a male donor aged 60 or over with stage I squamous cell lung carcinoma. The chain employs TRBV19 and TRBJ2-5, with 8 positions matching TRBD1. Material: peripheral blood, obtained before any cancer treatment. Written as DNA, the CDR3 is TGTGCCAGTAGTCCGTGGACAGGGCTGGAAGAGACCCAGTACTTC. Amino acids: CASSPWTGLEETQYF.